These 17 T cell receptor beta chains were sequenced from one sample in a study of blood T cell repertoires in COVID-19. Here immunoSEQ multiplex PCR was the method, and the copy in TCRdb shows in-frame clones only, minus some. The data hold about 300,000 clones, with about 85% observed a single time. Material: PBMCs or T cells enriched from blood (not recorded which). The source of these receptors is a woman in her 30s who had been exposed to COVID-19.

The chain recombines TRBV2 with TRBJ1-5; D call uncertain. Germline V gene data show CDR1 as SNHLY and CDR2 as FYNNEI. This CDR3 has 14 residues. V was shortened by 5 bases and J by 7 bases, with 15 bases between the two germline ends. DNA of the CDR3: TGTGCCAGCAGTCCGACCCGGGGAGGGCAGCCCCAGCATTTT. Translating it yields CASSPTRGGQPQHF.

V usage is TRBV2 and J usage is TRBJ1-5; 11 bases agree with TRBD1. The junction had 2 bases not matched to a gene; V was cut back by 6 bases and J by 1 base. Germline V gene lookup returns CDR1 SNHLY and CDR2 FYNNEI. This CDR3 is 15 amino acids long. The DNA of the CDR3 is TGTGCCAGCAGGGGGGACAGGGGGAGCAATCAGCCCCAGCATTTT. Its translation is CASRGDRGSNQPQHF. The full variable domain, in which reference TRBV2 and TRBJ1-5 provide the parts outside the CDR3, is EPEVTQTPSHQVTQMGQEVILRCVPISNHLYFYWYRQILGQKVEFLVSFYNNEISEKSEIFDDQFSVERPDGSNFTLKIRSTKLEDSAMYFCASRGDRGSNQPQHFGDGTRLSIL.

The gene calls are TRBV6-1 and TRBJ2-7; 7 bases agree with TRBD2. This CDR3 contains 16 residues. Germline CDR1 reads MNHNS; CDR2 reads SASEGT. V trimming: 2 bases; J trimming: 3 bases; junction bases outside the gene matches: 10. The CDR3 bases are TGTGCCAGCAGTGAATGGCGGGAGATATCTATCTACGAGCAGTACTTC. As protein: CASSEWREISIYEQYF.

The chain has TRBV5-1 and TRBJ1-1, with 8 bases aligning to TRBD1. CDR1 SGHRS and CDR2 YFSETQ come from the germline V gene. The V gene end was trimmed by 0 bases and the J gene end by 1 base; junction bases not matched to a gene: 8. The CDR3 is made up of 17 amino acids. The CDR3, as DNA: TGCGCCAGCAGCTTGGTAGAGTCAGGGGGCTGGAACACTGAAGCTTTCTTT. Translated, it gives CASSLVESGGWNTEAFF.

This chain connects TRBV29-1 to TRBJ2-1, with a tentative D call TRBD1 (9 bases). Germline-derived CDR1 and CDR2 are SQVTM and ANQGSEA. The CDR3 totals 14 residues. The germline V and J ends were trimmed by 6 bases and 6 bases, with 18 bases remaining between them. The CDR3, as DNA: TGCAGCGTCAAGGCGGGGGGACAGGGCAATGAGCAGTTCTTC. This codes for CSVKAGGQGNEQFF.

On this clone itself: Mismatch with germline at one junction end may stem from a read error. V is TRBV12-3 or TRBV12-4 and J is TRBJ2-5; the D gene is possibly TRBD2 (6 bases). The length of the CDR3 is 12 residues. The CDR3 loop is CASSSRLAISDF. The CDR3 DNA reads as TGTGCCAGCAGTTCAAGGCTAGCGATCTCTGACTTC.

The rearrangement joins TRBV6-1 to TRBJ1-6; D not resolved. The germline CDR1 and CDR2 sequences are MNHNS and SASEGT. The CDR3 runs 15 residues. The V end was cut by 1 base, the J end by 9 bases, with 13 bases between. The CDR3 reads CASSEGPIVASPLHF. CDR3 bases: TGTGCCAGCAGTGAAGGGCCGATAGTAGCTTCACCCCTCCACTTT.

This clone was observed once. The V and J genes are TRBV28 and TRBJ1-1; perhaps TRBD1 as D (5 bases). The germline V gene has CDR1 MDHEN and CDR2 SYDVKM. This CDR3 is 13 amino acids long. Trimming shortened V by 6 bases and J by 11 bases, and 19 bases separated the two germline ends. CDR3 DNA sequence: TGTGCCAGCAGGCTCCTGGGAAGGGGCGTGGCTTTCTTT. The encoded protein is CASRLLGRGVAFF. The full variable domain, in which reference TRBV28 and TRBJ1-1 provide the parts outside the CDR3, is DVKVTQSSRYLVKRTGEKVFLECVQDMDHENMFWYRQDPGLGLRLIYFSYDVKMKEKGDIPEGYSVSREKKERFSLILESASTNQTSMYLCASRLLGRGVAFFGQGTRLTVV.

The chain recombines TRBV30 with TRBJ1-6; D not certain. In germline, CDR1 is GTSNPN, CDR2 SVGIG (reference sequence). The CDR3 runs 16 residues. Trimming removed 1 base from V and 0 bases from J, with 10 bases in between. For the CDR3, the DNA is TGTGCCTGGAGTGGGTTTTCGAGCTCCTATAATTCACCCCTCCACTTT. Translated, it gives CAWSGFSSSYNSPLHF.

This clone was found once. The chain carries TRBV6-5 and TRBJ1-2; TRBD1 might be the D (5 bases). This CDR3 region has 12 residues. Germline CDR1 MNHEY, CDR2 SVGAGI. V gave up 6 bases and J gave up 6 bases, with 11 bases separating them. The DNA for the CDR3 is TGTGCCAGCAGCTCGACAGCAAATGGCTACACCTTC. Translated, it gives CASSSTANGYTF.

The chain links TRBV21-1 to TRBJ2-2; the DNA was not compared with TRBD1, the D call given in the table. TRBV21-1 is shown as a pseudogene. The CDR3 totals 15 residues. The CDR3 sequence is CASSTRQGGTGELFF. Written as DNA, the CDR3 is TGTGCCAGCAGCACTAGACAGGGTGGAACCGGGGAGCTGTTTTTT.

The chain has TRBV19 and TRBJ2-2; D might be TRBD1 (5 bases). Trimming pared 2 bases from V and 4 bases from J, leaving 11 bases between. In germline, CDR1 is LNHDA, CDR2 SQIVND (reference sequence). The CDR3 spans 15 residues. The CDR3 here is CASSIIQGSTGELFF. In nucleotides, the CDR3 is TGTGCCAGTAGTATAATCCAGGGAAGCACCGGGGAGCTGTTTTTT.

The gene calls are TRBV6-5 and TRBJ1-2; TRBD1 is a possible D gene (6 bases). Per germline, CDR1 MNHEY and CDR2 SVGAGI. The V end was cut by 5 bases, the J end by 3 bases, with 10 bases between. This CDR3 is built from 13 residues. CDR3 nucleotides: TGTGCCAGCAGTAGCGGACAGCACTATGGCTACACCTTC. It translates to CASSSGQHYGYTF.

The V gene is TRBV9, the J gene TRBJ2-3; TRBD2 matches at 7 bases. Germline CDR1 is SGDLS and CDR2 is YYNGEE. The CDR3 is made up of 15 amino acids. Trimming cost V 5 bases and J 2 bases; bases outside gene matches: 8. The CDR3, as DNA: TGTGCCAGCAGACGGAGCGGGGTAGACACAGATACGCAGTATTTT. It specifies CASRRSGVDTDTQYF. Based on the CDR3 plus reference TRBV9 and TRBJ2-3, the full variable domain is DSGVTQTPKHLITATGQRVTLRCSPRSGDLSVYWYQQSLDQGLQFLIQYYNGEERAKGNILERFSAQQFPDLHSELNLSSLELGDSALYFCASRRSGVDTDTQYFGPGTRLTVL.

This chain joins TRBV28 and TRBJ1-1; 8 bases align to TRBD1. Germline values: CDR1 MDHEN, CDR2 SYDVKM. V dropped 6 bases and J dropped 1; count of bases not matched to a gene: 4. CDR3 length: 14 amino acids. As DNA, the CDR3 is TGTGCCAGCAGACGGGACAGGCCGAACACTGAAGCTTTCTTT. Its protein product is CASRRDRPNTEAFF.

This rearrangement joins TRBV18 to TRBJ2-5, with D hard to call. The germline V gene has CDR1 KGHSH and CDR2 LQKENI. Deletions cut 5 bases from V and 5 bases from J, with 9 bases between. CDR3 size: 12 residues. The DNA of the CDR3 is TGTGCCAGCTCAACCAGTCTTGAGACCCAGTACTTC. Residues: CASSTSLETQYF. Using reference TRBV18 and TRBJ2-5 for the parts outside the CDR3, the full variable domain is NAGVMQNPRHLVRRRGQEARLRCSPMKGHSHVYWYRQLPEEGLKFMVYLQKENIIDESGMPKERFSAEFPKEGPSILRIQQVVRGDSAAYFCASSTSLETQYFGPGTRLLVL.

Concerning this clone: Other DNA sequences within the sample encode an identical CDR3. V gene TRBV12-3 or TRBV12-4 combines with J gene TRBJ2-7, with D perhaps TRBD2 (5 bases). Trimming took off 2 bases at V and 4 bases at J, with 6 bases between the two ends. The CDR3 consists of 12 residues. CDR3 sequence (DNA): TGTGCCAGCAGTTTAACGGGGTACGAGCAGTACTTC. Translation: CASSLTGYEQYF.